This entry lists 17 T cell receptor beta chains sequenced from one sample in a study of blood T cell repertoires in COVID-19. Produced via immunoSEQ multiplex PCR; TCRdb's table is partial and in-frame only. This table has about 140,000 clones, around 86% appearing once. The sequencing sample was made of peripheral blood. These receptors were taken from a woman older than 75 with acute or convalescent COVID-19.

The chain joins TRBV27 to TRBJ1-2; D gene unclear. This CDR3 has 13 amino acids. Trimming stripped 7 bases from V and 7 bases from J, with 16 bases between. CDR1 is MNHEY and CDR2 is SMNVEV in the germline V gene (reference sequence). The CDR3 region is CASTGAVGVGYTF. DNA of the CDR3: TGTGCCAGCACCGGAGCTGTGGGTGTTGGCTACACCTTC.

This rearrangement joins TRBV6-5 to TRBJ1-1, with D tentatively TRBD1 (5 bases). Germline V gives CDR1 MNHEY, CDR2 SVGAGI. This CDR3 spans 13 amino acids. Trimming took off 10 bases at V and 8 bases at J, with 20 bases between the two ends. CDR3 nucleotides: TGTGCCACCTGTCCCAGGGAGGGTCGGGAAGCTTTCTTT. Protein product: CATCPREGREAFF.

The V call is TRBV6-1, the J call TRBJ2-7; TRBD1 might be the D (6 bases). In germline, CDR1 is MNHNS, CDR2 SASEGT. Trimming left V 3 bases short and J 7 bases short, with 22 bases between. The CDR3 extends over 16 amino acids. CDR3 region: CASSDSWFNRVAEQYF. Here the CDR3 DNA reads TGTGCCAGCAGTGATTCATGGTTCAACAGGGTTGCGGAGCAGTACTTC.

The rearrangement uses TRBV5-1 and TRBJ1-4, with D unclear. CDR1 is SGHRS and CDR2 is YFSETQ in the germline V gene. The CDR3 runs to 14 residues. Trimming removed 0 bases from V and 0 bases from J, with 3 bases in between. The CDR3 DNA is TGCGCCAGCAGCTTGGTTACAACTAATGAAAAACTGTTTTTT. Translating gives CASSLVTTNEKLFF.

The chain joins TRBV28 to TRBJ2-7; the D is unclear. Deletions cut 6 bases from V and 3 bases from J, with 15 bases between. The CDR3 covers 14 residues. Germline V lookup: CDR1 MDHEN, CDR2 SYDVKM. The CDR3 DNA reads as TGTGCCAGCAGCCCCGCCTCGGGTGGCTACGAGCAGTACTTC. Its protein is CASSPASGGYEQYF.

The J gene is TRBJ1-4, the V gene TRBV6-1; 7 nucleotides line up with TRBD1. V lost 1 base and J lost 8; bases outside the gene matches: 7. This CDR3 has 15 amino acids. Per germline, CDR1 MNHNS and CDR2 SASEGT. This CDR3 reads CASSEVRGVGEKLFF. CDR3 in DNA: TGTGCCAGCAGTGAAGTCAGGGGGGTAGGGGAAAAACTGTTTTTT.

This chain joins TRBV7-2 and TRBJ1-1; D unclear. The germline V and J ends were trimmed by 5 bases and 1 base, with 8 bases remaining between them. In germline, CDR1 is SGHTA, CDR2 FQGNSA. The CDR3 totals 13 residues. The CDR3 here is CASSTNRNTEAFF. DNA for the CDR3: TGTGCCAGCAGCACGAACAGGAACACTGAAGCTTTCTTT.

This rearrangement joins TRBV9 to TRBJ1-4; TRBD1 agrees at 8 bases. With 3 bases clipped from V and 7 bases from J, the junction kept 11 bases outside the gene matches. The CDR3 consists of 16 residues. Germline CDR1 and CDR2: SGDLS and YYNGEE. CDR3 in DNA: TGTGCCAGCAGCGGACACACGGTAGGACAGGGTGAAAAACTGTTTTTT. As protein: CASSGHTVGQGEKLFF.

The chain uses TRBV7-9 and TRBJ2-7; D is undetermined. V lost 1 base, J lost 3 bases, and 13 bases lay in between. The V gene's germline CDR1 is SEHNR and CDR2 FQNEAQ (reference sequence). CDR3 length: 15 residues. DNA for the CDR3: TGTGCCAGCAGCTTAGATGAGCCTGCCTACTACGAGCAGTACTTC. Translated: CASSLDEPAYYEQYF.

The rearrangement links TRBV11-2 to TRBJ2-7, with 8 bases that match TRBD2. The CDR3 spans 14 residues. Germline V gene lookup returns CDR1 SGHAT and CDR2 FQNNGV. V was pared by 5 bases and J by 6 bases, with 9 bases of the junction left unmatched. CDR3 sequence: CASSPRLAGGEQYF. The CDR3 bases are TGTGCCAGCAGCCCCCGTCTAGCGGGTGGCGAGCAGTACTTC. Supplemented by reference TRBV11-2 and TRBJ2-7, the full variable domain reads EAGVAQSPRYKIIEKRQSVAFWCNPISGHATLYWYQQILGQGPKLLIQFQNNGVVDDSQLPKDRFSAERLKGVDSTLKIQPAKLEDSAVYLCASSPRLAGGEQYFGPGTRLTVT.

The chain is built from TRBV11-2 and TRBJ1-2; D perhaps matches TRBD1 (5 bases). With 1 base removed from V and 1 base from J, the gap between germline ends came to 7 bases. The CDR3 spans 14 residues. Germline CDR1 reads SGHAT; CDR2 reads FQNNGV. This chain's CDR3 is CASSLGDFNYGYTF. CDR3 DNA sequence: TGTGCCAGCAGCTTAGGGGACTTTAACTATGGCTACACCTTC.

This clone has just one count. The rearrangement joins TRBV10-3 to TRBJ2-5, with 10 nucleotides matching TRBD1. Germline lookup yields CDR1 ENHRY and CDR2 SYGVKD. The trim removed 3 bases at V and 3 bases at J, leaving 7 bases unmatched. The CDR3 covers 16 residues. CDR3 in amino acids: CAISEAPGQGKETQYF. The CDR3 DNA is TGTGCCATCAGTGAAGCCCCGGGACAGGGGAAAGAGACCCAGTACTTC.

This clone has a handful of counts. V gene TRBV15 combines with J gene TRBJ1-6; 11 nucleotides line up with TRBD1. In germline, CDR1 is LNHNV, CDR2 YYDKDF (reference sequence). The CDR3 spans 15 residues. V lost 1 base, J lost 9 bases, and 2 bases stayed unmatched. The chain's CDR3 is CATSRGGQGASPLHF. The CDR3 nucleotides read TGTGCCACCAGCAGAGGCGGACAGGGGGCTTCACCCCTCCACTTT.

The gene calls are TRBV4-1 and TRBJ2-5; weak D call: TRBD2 (5 bases). Germline V CDR1 and CDR2: MGHRA, YSYEKL. This CDR3 is 14 amino acids long. V was clipped by 1 base and J by 3 bases, with 9 bases between them. CDR3 sequence reads: CASSQVAGEETQYF. DNA for the CDR3: TGCGCCAGCAGCCAAGTTGCCGGGGAAGAGACCCAGTACTTC.

V and J are TRBV2 and TRBJ2-5; 8 bases align to TRBD1. The CDR3 runs 14 residues. Germline values: CDR1 SNHLY, CDR2 FYNNEI. Unmatched junction bases numbered 6, after V lost 4 bases and J lost 5 bases. CDR3: CASSVDRGLETQYF. CDR3 sequence (DNA): TGTGCCAGCAGTGTAGACAGGGGCTTGGAGACCCAGTACTTC.

This chain uses TRBV19 with TRBJ1-6; D remains unclear. CDR1 and CDR2 from the germline V gene are LNHDA and SQIVND (reference sequence). Trimming took off 5 bases at V and 6 bases at J, with 8 bases between the two ends. This CDR3 has 13 residues. CDR3 loop: CASSQTSNSPLHF. The DNA for the CDR3 is TGTGCCAGTAGTCAGACAAGTAATTCACCCCTCCACTTT.

The chain recombines TRBV7-8 with TRBJ1-2; 7 bases align to TRBD1. This CDR3 comprises 15 residues. The V gene end was trimmed by 5 bases and the J gene end by 6 bases; junction bases not matched to a gene: 12. Germline assignment: CDR1 SGHVS and CDR2 FQNEAQ. The CDR3 is CASSPRRDRRNGYTF. The DNA for the CDR3 is TGTGCCAGCAGCCCGAGAAGGGACAGACGTAATGGCTACACCTTC.